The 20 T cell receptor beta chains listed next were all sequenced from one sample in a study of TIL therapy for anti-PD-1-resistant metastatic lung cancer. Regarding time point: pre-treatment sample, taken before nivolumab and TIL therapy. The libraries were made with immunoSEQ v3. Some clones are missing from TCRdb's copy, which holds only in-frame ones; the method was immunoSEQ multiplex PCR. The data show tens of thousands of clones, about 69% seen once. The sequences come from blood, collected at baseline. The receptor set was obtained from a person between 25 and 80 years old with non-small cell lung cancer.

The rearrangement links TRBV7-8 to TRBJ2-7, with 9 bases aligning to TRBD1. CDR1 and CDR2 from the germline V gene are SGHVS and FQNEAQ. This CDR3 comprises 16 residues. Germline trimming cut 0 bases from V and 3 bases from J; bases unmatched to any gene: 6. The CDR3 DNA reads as TGTGCCAGCAGCTTAGCTGAGGGACAGGGAAGCTACGAGCAGTACTTC. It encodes CASSLAEGQGSYEQYF.

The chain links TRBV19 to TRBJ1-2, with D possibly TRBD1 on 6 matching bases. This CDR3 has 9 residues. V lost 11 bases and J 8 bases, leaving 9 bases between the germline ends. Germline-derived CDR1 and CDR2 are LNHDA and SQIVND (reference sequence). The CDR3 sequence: CAFRGGYTF. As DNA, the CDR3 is TGTGCCTTCAGGGGCGGCTACACCTTC.

The CDR3: CASSSPHGSRIYEQYF. DNA for the CDR3: TGTGCCAGCAGCTCACCCCACGGTAGCAGAATCTACGAGCAGTACTTC. V is TRBV11-2 and J is TRBJ2-5; D gene unclear. Near its end, the DNA agrees better with TRBJ2-7, so the J call may be wrong. The length of the CDR3 is 16 residues. CDR1 and CDR2 (germline): SGHAT, FQNNGV.

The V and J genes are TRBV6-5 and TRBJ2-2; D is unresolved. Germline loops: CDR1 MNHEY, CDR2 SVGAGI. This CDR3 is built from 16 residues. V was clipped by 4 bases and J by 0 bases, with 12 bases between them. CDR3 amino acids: CASSFRLAPNTGELFF. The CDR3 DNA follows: TGTGCCAGCAGTTTCCGTCTGGCACCGAACACCGGGGAGCTGTTTTTT.

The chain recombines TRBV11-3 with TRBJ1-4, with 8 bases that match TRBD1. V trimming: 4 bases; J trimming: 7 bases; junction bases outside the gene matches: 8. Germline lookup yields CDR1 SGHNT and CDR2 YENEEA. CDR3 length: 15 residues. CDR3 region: CASSSRTGTSEKLFF. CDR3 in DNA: TGTGCCAGCAGCTCTCGGACAGGGACGAGTGAAAAACTGTTTTTT.

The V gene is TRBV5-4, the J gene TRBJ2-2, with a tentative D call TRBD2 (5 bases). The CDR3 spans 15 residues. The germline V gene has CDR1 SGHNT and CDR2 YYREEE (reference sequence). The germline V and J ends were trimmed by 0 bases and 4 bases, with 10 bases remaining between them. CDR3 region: CASSLALASTGELFF. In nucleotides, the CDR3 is TGTGCCAGCAGCTTGGCGCTAGCTTCCACCGGGGAGCTGTTTTTT.

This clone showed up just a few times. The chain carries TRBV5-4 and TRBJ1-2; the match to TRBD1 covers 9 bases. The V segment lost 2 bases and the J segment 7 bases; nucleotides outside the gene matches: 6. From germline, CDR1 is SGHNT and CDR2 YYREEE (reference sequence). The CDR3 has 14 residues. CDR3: CASSFDTGGSGYTF. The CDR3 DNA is TGTGCCAGCAGCTTCGATACAGGGGGCTCTGGCTACACCTTC.

CDR3: CASSYWTGGTEAFF. The DNA of the CDR3 is TGTGCCAGCAGTTACTGGACAGGGGGCACTGAAGCTTTCTTT. The rearrangement joins TRBV6-6 to TRBJ1-1; 10 bases map to TRBD1. The J segment lost 4 bases and the V segment lost 1 base, leaving 0 bases of the junction unmatched. From germline, CDR1 is MNHNY and CDR2 SVGAGI (reference sequence). The CDR3 has 14 residues.

Here the CDR3 reads CASSASSGAYNEQFF. CDR3 DNA: TGTGCCAGCAGCGCCTCCTCAGGGGCCTACAATGAGCAGTTCTTC. The chain links TRBV9 to TRBJ2-1; D is perhaps TRBD1 (6 bases). The V end lost 3 bases, the J end lost 2 bases, and 12 bases lay between the germline ends. Germline V gene lookup returns CDR1 SGDLS and CDR2 YYNGEE. This CDR3 comprises 15 residues.

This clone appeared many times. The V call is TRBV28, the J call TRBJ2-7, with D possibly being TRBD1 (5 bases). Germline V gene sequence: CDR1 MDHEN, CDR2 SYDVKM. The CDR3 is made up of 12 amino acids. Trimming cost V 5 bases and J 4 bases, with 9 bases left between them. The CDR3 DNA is TGTGCCAGCAGTGCGGACAAATACGAGCAGTACTTC. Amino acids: CASSADKYEQYF.

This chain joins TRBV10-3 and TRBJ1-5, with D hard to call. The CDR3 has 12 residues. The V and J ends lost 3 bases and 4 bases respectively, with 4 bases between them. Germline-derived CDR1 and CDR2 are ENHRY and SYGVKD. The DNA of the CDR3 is TGTGCCATCAGTGATAGTAATCAGCCCCAGCATTTT. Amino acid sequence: CAISDSNQPQHF.

CDR3 DNA sequence: TGTGCCAGCAGTTACTCGCCAGGCTACAATGAGCAGTTCTTC. It yields the protein CASSYSPGYNEQFF. The rearrangement links TRBV6-5 to TRBJ2-1; D remains unclear. The CDR3 is 14 residues long. Trimming took off 0 bases at V and 3 bases at J, with 6 bases between the two ends. CDR1 is MNHEY, CDR2 SVGAGI, per germline.

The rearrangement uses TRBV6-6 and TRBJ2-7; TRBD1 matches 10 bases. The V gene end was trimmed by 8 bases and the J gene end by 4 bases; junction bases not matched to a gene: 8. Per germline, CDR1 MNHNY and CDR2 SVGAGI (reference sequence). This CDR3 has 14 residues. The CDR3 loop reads CASLRGQGLYEQYF. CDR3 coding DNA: TGTGCCAGCTTGCGGGGACAGGGGTTGTACGAGCAGTACTTC.

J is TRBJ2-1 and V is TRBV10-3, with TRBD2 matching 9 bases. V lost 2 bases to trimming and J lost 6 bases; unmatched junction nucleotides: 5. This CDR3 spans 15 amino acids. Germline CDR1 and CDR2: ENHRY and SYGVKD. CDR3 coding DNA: TGTGCCATCAGTGAGGCGGGGGGGCCTGGCAATGAGCAGTTCTTC. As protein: CAISEAGGPGNEQFF.

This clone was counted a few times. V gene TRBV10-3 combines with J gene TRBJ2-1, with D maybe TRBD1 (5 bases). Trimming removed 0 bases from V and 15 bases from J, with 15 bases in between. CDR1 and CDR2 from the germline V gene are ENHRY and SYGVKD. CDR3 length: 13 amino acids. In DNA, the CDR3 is TGTGCCATCAGTGAGTCTGATGGGGCCCCCGGGTTCTTC. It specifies CAISESDGAPGFF.

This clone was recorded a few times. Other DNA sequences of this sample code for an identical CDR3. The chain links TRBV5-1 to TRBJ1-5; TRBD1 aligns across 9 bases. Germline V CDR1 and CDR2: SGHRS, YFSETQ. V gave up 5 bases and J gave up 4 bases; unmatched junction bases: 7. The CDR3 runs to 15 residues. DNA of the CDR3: TGCGCCAGCAGGTCCTCGACAGGGGGGAATCAGCCCCAGCATTTT. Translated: CASRSSTGGNQPQHF.

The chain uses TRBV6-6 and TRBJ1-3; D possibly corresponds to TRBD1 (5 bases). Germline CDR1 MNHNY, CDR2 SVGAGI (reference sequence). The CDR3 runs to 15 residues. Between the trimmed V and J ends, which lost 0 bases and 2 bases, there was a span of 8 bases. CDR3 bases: TGTGCCAGCAGTTACTCGGCGGGGGCTGGAAACACCATATATTTT. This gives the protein CASSYSAGAGNTIYF.

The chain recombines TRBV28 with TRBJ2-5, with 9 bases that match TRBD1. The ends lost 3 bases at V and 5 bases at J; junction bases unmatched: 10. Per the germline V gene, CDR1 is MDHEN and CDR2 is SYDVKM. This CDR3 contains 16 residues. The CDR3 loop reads CASSFMRGQGWETQYF. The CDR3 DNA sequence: TGTGCCAGCAGTTTTATGAGGGGACAGGGATGGGAGACCCAGTACTTC.

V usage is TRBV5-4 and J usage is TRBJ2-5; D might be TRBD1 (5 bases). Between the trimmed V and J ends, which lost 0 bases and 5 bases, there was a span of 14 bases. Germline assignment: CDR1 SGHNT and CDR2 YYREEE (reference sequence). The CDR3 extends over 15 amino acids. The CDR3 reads CASSLVARDGETQYF. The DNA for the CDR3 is TGTGCCAGCAGCTTGGTTGCCAGGGATGGGGAGACCCAGTACTTC.

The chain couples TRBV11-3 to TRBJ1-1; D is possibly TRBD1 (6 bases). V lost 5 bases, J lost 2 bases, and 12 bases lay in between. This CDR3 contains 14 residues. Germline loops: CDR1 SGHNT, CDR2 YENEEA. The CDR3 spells CASSPQGPNTEAFF. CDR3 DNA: TGTGCCAGCAGCCCACAGGGCCCTAACACTGAAGCTTTCTTT. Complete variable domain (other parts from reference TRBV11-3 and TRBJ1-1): EAGVVQSPRYKIIEKKQPVAFWCNPISGHNTLYWYLQNLGQGPELLIRYENEEAVDDSQLPKDRFSAERLKGVDSTLKIQPAELGDSAVYLCASSPQGPNTEAFFGQGTRLTVV.